This TCR beta chain appears in the sequencing data of a study of identical twins. CDR1 is MGHRA and CDR2 is YSYEKL in the germline V gene. The CDR3 length is 16 residues. V lost 3 bases, J lost 5 bases, and 4 bases stayed unmatched. TCRdb called the 5' RACE reads again in MiXCR, with one record for every CDR3 protein. The sample has about 690,000 distinct CDR3 sequences, roughly 6.2% seen once; the top ten hold 1.5% to 2%. V usage is TRBV4-1 and J usage is TRBJ2-1; 13 bases are a match to TRBD2. The sample was naive T cells sorted from blood. The sequence derives from a man younger than 35 in good health. The CDR3: CASSQGTSGNNNEQFF. The CDR3, as DNA: TGCGCCAGCAGCCAGGGGACTAGCGGGAATAACAATGAGCAGTTCTTC.